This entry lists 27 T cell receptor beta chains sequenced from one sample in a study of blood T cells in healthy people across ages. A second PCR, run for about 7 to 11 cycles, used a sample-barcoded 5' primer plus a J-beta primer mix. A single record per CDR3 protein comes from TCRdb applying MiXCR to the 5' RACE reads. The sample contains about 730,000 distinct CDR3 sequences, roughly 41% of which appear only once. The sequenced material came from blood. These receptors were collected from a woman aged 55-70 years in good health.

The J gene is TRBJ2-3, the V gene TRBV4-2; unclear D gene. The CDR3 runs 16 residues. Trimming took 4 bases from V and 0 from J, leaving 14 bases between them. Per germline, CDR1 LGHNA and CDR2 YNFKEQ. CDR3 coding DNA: TGTGCCAGCAGCCCCGAGGCGCGGTCAAGCACAGATACGCAGTATTTT. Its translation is CASSPEARSSTDTQYF.

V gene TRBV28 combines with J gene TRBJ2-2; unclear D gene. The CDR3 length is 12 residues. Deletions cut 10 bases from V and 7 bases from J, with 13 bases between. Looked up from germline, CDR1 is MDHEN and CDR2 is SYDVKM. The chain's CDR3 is CATTNQYGELFF. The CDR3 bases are TGTGCCACCACCAACCAATACGGGGAGCTGTTTTTT.

The DNA of the CDR3 is TGTGCCAGCAGTGAAGGACAGGTCCACGAGCAGTACTTC. Protein sequence: CASSEGQVHEQYF. This chain uses TRBV25-1 with TRBJ2-7; 7 bases fit TRBD1. CDR1 is MGHDK, CDR2 SYGVNS, per germline. V gave up 2 bases and J gave up 5 bases; unmatched junction bases: 3. The CDR3 contains 13 residues.

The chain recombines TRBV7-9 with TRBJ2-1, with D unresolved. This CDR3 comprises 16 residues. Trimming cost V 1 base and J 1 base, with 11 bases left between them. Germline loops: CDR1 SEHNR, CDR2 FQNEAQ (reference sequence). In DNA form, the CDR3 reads TGTGCCAGCAGCTTAGTGGGTCTTAGTTCCTACAATGAGCAGTTCTTC. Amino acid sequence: CASSLVGLSSYNEQFF.

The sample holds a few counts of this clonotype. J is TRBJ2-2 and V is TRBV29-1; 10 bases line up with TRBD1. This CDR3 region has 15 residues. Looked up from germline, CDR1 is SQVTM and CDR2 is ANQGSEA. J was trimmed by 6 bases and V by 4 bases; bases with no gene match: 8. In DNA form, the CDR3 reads TGCAGCGTTGGAACCGGGACAGGGGTGGCCGGGGAGCTGTTTTTT. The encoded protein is CSVGTGTGVAGELFF.

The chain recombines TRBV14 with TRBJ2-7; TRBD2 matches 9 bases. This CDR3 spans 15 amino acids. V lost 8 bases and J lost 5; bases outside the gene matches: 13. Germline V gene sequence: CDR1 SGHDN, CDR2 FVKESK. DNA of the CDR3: TGTGCCAGCTGCATGGCGGGAGGGCCGGGCAACGAGCAGTACTTC. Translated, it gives CASCMAGGPGNEQYF.

The CDR3 nucleotides are TGTGCCAGCAGTTGGAGTGGCGGGGGGCGGCAGTTCTTC. Protein sequence: CASSWSGGGRQFF. J is TRBJ2-1 and V is TRBV27, with 8 bases identical to TRBD2. This CDR3 spans 13 amino acids. CDR1 and CDR2 from the germline V gene are MNHEY and SMNVEV (reference sequence). The V and J ends lost 4 bases and 12 bases, in that order; junction bases with no gene match: 8.

The CDR3 sequence is CASSQDLVEQPQHF. The CDR3 DNA sequence: TGTGCCAGCAGCCAAGATCTAGTGGAACAGCCCCAGCATTTT. This chain links TRBV3-1 with TRBJ1-5, with D hard to call. Trimming cost V 0 bases and J 7 bases, with 10 bases left between them. In germline, CDR1 is LGHDT, CDR2 YNNKEL (reference sequence). The CDR3 length is 14 residues.

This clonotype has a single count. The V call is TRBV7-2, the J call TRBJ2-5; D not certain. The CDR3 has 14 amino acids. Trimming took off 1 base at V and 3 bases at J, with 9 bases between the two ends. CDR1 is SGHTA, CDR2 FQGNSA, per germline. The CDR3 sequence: CASSLEVGEETQYF. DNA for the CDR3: TGTGCCAGCAGCTTAGAAGTCGGAGAAGAGACCCAGTACTTC.

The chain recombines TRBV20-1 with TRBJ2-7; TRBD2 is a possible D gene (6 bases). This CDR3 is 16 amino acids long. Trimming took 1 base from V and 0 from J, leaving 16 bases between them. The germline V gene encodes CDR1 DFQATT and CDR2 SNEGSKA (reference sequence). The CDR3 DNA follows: TGCAGTGCTAGAGCCCGTGGAGGAGGGAGCTCCTACGAGCAGTACTTC. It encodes CSARARGGGSSYEQYF.

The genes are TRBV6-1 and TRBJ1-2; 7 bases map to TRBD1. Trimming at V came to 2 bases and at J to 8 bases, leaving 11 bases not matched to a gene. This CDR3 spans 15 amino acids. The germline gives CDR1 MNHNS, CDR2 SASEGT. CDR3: CASSEIYRGGAGYTF. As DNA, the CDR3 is TGTGCCAGCAGTGAAATCTACAGGGGAGGAGCCGGCTACACCTTC.

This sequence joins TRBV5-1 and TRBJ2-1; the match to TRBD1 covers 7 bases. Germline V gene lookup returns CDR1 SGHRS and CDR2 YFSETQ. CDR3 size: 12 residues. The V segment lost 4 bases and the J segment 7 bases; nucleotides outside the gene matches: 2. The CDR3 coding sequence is TGCGCCAGCAGCAAACAGGGGAATGAGCAGTTCTTC. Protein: CASSKQGNEQFF.

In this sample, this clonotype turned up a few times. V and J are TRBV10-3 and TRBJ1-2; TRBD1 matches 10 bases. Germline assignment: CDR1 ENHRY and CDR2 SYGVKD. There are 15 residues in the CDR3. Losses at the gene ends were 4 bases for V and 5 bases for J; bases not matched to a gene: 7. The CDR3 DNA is TGTGCCATCAGTGCCGGGACAGGGGAACGGTATGGCTACACCTTC. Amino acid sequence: CAISAGTGERYGYTF.

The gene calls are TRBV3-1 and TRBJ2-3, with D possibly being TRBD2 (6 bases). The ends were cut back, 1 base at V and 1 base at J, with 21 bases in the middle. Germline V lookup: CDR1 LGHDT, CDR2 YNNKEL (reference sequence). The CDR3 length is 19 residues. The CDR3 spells CASSQALRDCPWGTDTQYF. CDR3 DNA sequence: TGTGCCAGCAGCCAAGCGCTACGGGACTGCCCCTGGGGCACAGATACGCAGTATTTT.

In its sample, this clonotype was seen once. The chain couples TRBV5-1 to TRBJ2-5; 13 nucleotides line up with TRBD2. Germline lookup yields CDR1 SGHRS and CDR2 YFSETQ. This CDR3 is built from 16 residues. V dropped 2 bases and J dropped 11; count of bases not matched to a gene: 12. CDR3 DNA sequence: TGCGCCAGCAGCTTCGGGACTAGCGGGAACTACAATGAGCAGTACTTC. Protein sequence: CASSFGTSGNYNEQYF.

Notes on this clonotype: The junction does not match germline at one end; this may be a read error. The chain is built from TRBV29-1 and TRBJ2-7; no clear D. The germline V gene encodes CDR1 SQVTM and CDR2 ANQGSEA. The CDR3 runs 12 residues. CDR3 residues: CNVLGQKETRYF. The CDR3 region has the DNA TGCAACGTTCTAGGGCAGAAAGAGACCCGGTACTTC.

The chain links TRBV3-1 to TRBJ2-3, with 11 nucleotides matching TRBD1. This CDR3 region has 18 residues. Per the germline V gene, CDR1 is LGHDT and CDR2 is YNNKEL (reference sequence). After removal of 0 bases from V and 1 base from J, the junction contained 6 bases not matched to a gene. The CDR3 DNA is TGTGCCAGCAGCCAAGATGGGACAGGGGGAACGGGCACAGATACGCAGTATTTT. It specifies CASSQDGTGGTGTDTQYF.

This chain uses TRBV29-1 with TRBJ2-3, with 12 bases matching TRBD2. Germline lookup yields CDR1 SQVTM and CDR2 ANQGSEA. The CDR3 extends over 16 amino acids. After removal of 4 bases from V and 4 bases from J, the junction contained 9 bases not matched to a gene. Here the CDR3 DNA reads TGCAGCGTTGGGGGTCTAGCGGGGGGGCTGGCAGATACGCAGTATTTT. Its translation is CSVGGLAGGLADTQYF.

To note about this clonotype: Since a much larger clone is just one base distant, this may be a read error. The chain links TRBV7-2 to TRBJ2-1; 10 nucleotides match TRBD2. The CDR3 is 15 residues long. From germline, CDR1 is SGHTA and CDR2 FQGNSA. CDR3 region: CASGLGLAGVREQFF. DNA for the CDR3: TGTGCCAGCGGCTTAGGGCTAGCGGGAGTTCGAGAGCAGTTCTTC.

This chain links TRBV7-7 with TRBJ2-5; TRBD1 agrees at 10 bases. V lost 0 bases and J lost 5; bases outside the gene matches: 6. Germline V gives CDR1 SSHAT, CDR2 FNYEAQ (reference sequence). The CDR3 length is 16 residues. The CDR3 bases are TGTGCCAGCAGCTTAGCCGGGACAGGGGATGGGGAGACCCAGTACTTC. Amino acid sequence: CASSLAGTGDGETQYF.

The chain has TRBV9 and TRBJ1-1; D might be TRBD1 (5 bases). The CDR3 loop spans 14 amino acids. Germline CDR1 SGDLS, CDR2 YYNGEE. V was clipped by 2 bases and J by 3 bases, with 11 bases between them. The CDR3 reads CASSVGEIDTEAFF. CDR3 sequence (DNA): TGTGCCAGCAGCGTGGGGGAGATAGACACTGAAGCTTTCTTT.

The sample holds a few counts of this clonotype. CDR3 sequence (DNA): TGTGCCAGCATCGGCCACACAGATACGCAGTATTTT. It specifies CASIGHTDTQYF. V and J are TRBV28 and TRBJ2-3; no definite D call. The germline CDR1 and CDR2 sequences are MDHEN and SYDVKM. The CDR3 totals 12 residues. V was pared by 7 bases and J by 2 bases, with 7 bases between.

CDR3 residues: CATQIAGTLAEIYNEQFF. CDR3 coding DNA: TGTGCCACCCAAATAGCGGGTACTCTAGCGGAGATCTACAATGAGCAGTTCTTC. The gene calls are TRBV7-8 and TRBJ2-1; the match to TRBD2 covers 7 bases. The CDR3 consists of 18 residues. CDR1 and CDR2 from the germline V gene are SGHVS and FQNEAQ. With V trimmed by 10 bases and J by 3 bases, 21 bases remained unmatched.

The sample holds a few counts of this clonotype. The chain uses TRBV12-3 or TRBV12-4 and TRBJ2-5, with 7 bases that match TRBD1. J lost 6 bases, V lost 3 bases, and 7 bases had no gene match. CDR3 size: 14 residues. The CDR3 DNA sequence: TGTGCCAGCAGTTTGGAGACAGGGACCAAGACCCAGTACTTC. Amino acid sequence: CASSLETGTKTQYF.

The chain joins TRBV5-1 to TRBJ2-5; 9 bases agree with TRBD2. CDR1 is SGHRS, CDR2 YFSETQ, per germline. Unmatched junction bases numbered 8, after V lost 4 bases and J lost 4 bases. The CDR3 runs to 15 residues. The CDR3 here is CASSGGAGGGETQYF. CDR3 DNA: TGCGCCAGCAGCGGGGGAGCGGGAGGAGGAGAGACCCAGTACTTC.

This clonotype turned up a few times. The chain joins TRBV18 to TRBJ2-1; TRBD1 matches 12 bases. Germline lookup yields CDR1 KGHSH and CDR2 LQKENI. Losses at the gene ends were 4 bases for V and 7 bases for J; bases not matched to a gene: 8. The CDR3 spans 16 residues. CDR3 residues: CASSRRPGQGANEQFF. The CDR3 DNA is TGTGCCAGCTCACGCCGGCCGGGACAGGGGGCGAATGAGCAGTTCTTC.

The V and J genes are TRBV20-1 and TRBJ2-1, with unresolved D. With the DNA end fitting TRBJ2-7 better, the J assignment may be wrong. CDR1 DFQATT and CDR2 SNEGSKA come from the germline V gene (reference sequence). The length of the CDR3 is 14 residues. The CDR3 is CSARSRNFHNEQYF. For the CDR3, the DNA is TGCAGTGCTAGATCCCGGAATTTCCACAATGAGCAGTACTTC.